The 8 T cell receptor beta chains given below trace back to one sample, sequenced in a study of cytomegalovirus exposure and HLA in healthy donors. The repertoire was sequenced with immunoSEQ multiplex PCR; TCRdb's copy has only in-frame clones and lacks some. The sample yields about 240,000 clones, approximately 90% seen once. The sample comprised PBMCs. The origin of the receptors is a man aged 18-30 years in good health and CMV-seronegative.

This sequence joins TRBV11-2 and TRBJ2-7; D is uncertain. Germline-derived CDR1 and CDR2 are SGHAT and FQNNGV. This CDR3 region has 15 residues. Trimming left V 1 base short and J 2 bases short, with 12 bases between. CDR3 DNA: TGTGCCAGCAGCTTAGGGCAGGCCTTAGCCTACGAGCAGTACTTC. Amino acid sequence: CASSLGQALAYEQYF.

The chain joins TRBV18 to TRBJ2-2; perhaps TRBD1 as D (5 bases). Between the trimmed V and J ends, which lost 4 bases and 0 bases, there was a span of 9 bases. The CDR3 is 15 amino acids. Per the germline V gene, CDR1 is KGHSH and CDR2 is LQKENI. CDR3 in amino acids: CASSLGHSNTGELFF. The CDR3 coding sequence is TGTGCCAGCTCACTCGGACACTCGAACACCGGGGAGCTGTTTTTT.

The CDR3 loop reads CSVLVAGNQPQHF. CDR3 sequence (DNA): TGCAGCGTTCTAGTGGCCGGCAATCAGCCCCAGCATTTT. The chain links TRBV29-1 to TRBJ1-5; D gene uncertain. V lost 5 bases and J 2 bases, leaving 10 bases between the germline ends. Germline lookup yields CDR1 SQVTM and CDR2 ANQGSEA. The CDR3 length is 13 residues.

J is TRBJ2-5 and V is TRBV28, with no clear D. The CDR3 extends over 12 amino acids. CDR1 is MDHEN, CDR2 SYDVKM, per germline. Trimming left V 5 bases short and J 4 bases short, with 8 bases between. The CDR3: CASSPHRETQYF. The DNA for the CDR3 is TGTGCCAGCAGTCCCCATAGAGAGACCCAGTACTTC.

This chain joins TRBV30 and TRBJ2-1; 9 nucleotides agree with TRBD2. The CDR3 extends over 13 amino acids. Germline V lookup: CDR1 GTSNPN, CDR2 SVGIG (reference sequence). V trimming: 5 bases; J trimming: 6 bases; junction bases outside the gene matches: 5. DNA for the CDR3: TGTGCCTGGGACCTGGGACTAGCCAATGAGCAGTTCTTC. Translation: CAWDLGLANEQFF.

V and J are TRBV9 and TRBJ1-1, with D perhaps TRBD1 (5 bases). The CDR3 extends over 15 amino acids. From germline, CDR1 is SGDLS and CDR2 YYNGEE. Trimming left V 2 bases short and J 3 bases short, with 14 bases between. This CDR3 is CASSVRPGSDTEAFF. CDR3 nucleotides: TGTGCCAGCAGCGTCCGACCAGGGTCTGACACTGAAGCTTTCTTT.

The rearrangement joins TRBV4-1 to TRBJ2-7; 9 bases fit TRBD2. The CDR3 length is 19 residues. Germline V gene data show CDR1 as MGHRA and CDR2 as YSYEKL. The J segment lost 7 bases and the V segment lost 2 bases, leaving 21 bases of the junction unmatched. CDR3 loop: CASSQTPQIGLAGSREQYF. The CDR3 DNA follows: TGCGCCAGCAGCCAAACCCCTCAAATAGGGCTAGCGGGATCGCGTGAGCAGTACTTC.

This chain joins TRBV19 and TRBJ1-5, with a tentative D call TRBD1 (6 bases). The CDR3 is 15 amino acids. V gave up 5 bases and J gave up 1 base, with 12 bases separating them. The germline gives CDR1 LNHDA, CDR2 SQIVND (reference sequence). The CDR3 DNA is TGTGCCAGTAGTTGGGGGCAGGGGAGCAATCAGCCCCAGCATTTT. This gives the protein CASSWGQGSNQPQHF. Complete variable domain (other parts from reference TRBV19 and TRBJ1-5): DGGITQSPKYLFRKEGQNVTLSCEQNLNHDAMYWYRQDPGQGLRLIYYSQIVNDFQKGDIAEGYSVSREKKESFPLTVTSAQKNPTAFYLCASSWGQGSNQPQHFGDGTRLSIL.